This T cell receptor beta chain was sequenced in a study of response to subunit inactivated influenza vaccine. Whole-study findings and limits: Researchers suggested that each seasonal influenza vaccination recruits few new T cells.

The CDR3 consists of 15 residues. V was cut by 3 bases and J by 4 bases, with 14 bases left in between. Germline V gives CDR1 LGHDT, CDR2 YNNKEL (reference sequence). From the RT-PCR reads, TCRdb called clonotypes with MiXCR, one entry per CDR3 protein. The sample holds about 700,000 distinct CDR3 sequences, approximately 14% seen once. This clonotype was picked up one time. The antigen remains unidentified. The chain combines TRBV3-1 with TRBJ2-3; D call uncertain. This specimen was PBMCs from blood, taken 11 to 12 days after vaccination. The TCR originated in a man over 45 who received an inactivated influenza vaccine. The CDR3: CASSQGLVNADTQYF. The CDR3 DNA sequence: TGTGCCAGCAGCCAGGGCCTAGTTAATGCAGATACGCAGTATTTT.